This T cell receptor (beta chain) was observed in a study of T cells in localized non-small cell lung cancer. The assay was immunoSEQ multiplex PCR, and TCRdb's table has in-frame clones only and misses some. This sample has roughly 30,000 clones; approximately 83% occur once, and the top ten carry roughly 5.5%. Study-wide points: Longer overall survival was associated with a higher density of T cells in the blood. Sequencing, confined to only one tumor region, leaves heterogeneity possible. Measurement of T cell clonality placed uninvolved adjacent lung highest, above the level in tumor.

Looked up from germline, CDR1 is SQVTM and CDR2 is ANQGSEA. V lost 1 base and J lost 7, with 17 bases in between. The CDR3 is made up of 15 amino acids. On this clone: Its antigen remains unidentified.

This TCR derives from a man aged 40 to 70 with stage III lung adenocarcinoma. The input for sequencing was peripheral blood mononuclear cells, taken before any cancer treatment. This rearrangement joins TRBV29-1 to TRBJ2-1, with D perhaps matching TRBD1 or TRBD2 (5 bases each). The CDR3 nucleotides read TGCAGCGTTGAAGCGGTCCTTGGGGGTATGAATGAGCAGTTCTTC. It yields the protein CSVEAVLGGMNEQFF.